The rows below give T cell receptor beta chains drawn from one sample of a study of blood T cells in healthy people across ages. A single record per CDR3 protein comes from TCRdb applying MiXCR to the 5' RACE reads. This table holds about 1.1 million distinct CDR3 sequences, 35% to 40% found once. The sequenced sample consisted of blood. The receptors here all came from a man younger than 35 in good health. Both conserved end residues are part of each CDR3. D genes are given only for firm matches. Clone size is not always given. Where it is, it says once, few, many or a class for expanded clones.

j_gene,abundance,v_gene,d_gene,CDR3nt,CDR3aa
TRBJ1-2,many,TRBV7-2,TRBD1,TGTGCCAGCAGCCGGACAGGGGGATCTTCTAACTATGGCTACACCTTC,CASSRTGGSSNYGYTF
TRBJ2-3,many,TRBV29-1,TRBD1,TGCAGCGTTCGACAGGGGTACACAGATACGCAGTATTTT,CSVRQGYTDTQYF
TRBJ1-1,NA,TRBV7-2,NA,TGTGCCAGCAGCTTAGTCGCCCGAAGTGCCCAAAAGCCGAACACTGAAGCTTTCTTT,CASSLVARSAQKPNTEAFF
TRBJ2-3,NA,TRBV25-1,NA,TGTGCCAGCACCACGGAGCGGAACACAGATACGCAGTATTTT,CASTTERNTDTQYF
TRBJ2-7,many,TRBV13,TRBD1,TGTGCCAGCAGCTCGACAGGGGCATCCTACGAGCAGTACTTC,CASSSTGASYEQYF
TRBJ1-4,NA,TRBV6-5,TRBD1,TGTGCCAGCAGTCCGACAGGGGTACTTAGTGAAAAACTGTTTTTT,CASSPTGVLSEKLFF
TRBJ2-3,NA,TRBV20-1,TRBD1,TGCAGTGCTACACAGGGGCCTAACACAGATACGCAGTATTTT,CSATQGPNTDTQYF
TRBJ2-7,many,TRBV6-6,NA,TGTGCCAGCAGTTACTCAGCATACGAGCAGTACTTC,CASSYSAYEQYF
TRBJ2-3,NA,TRBV7-9,TRBD1,TGTGCCAGCAGCCCCCGGACAGGGTGGGTAGTAGATACGCAGTATTTT,CASSPRTGWVVDTQYF
TRBJ1-2,NA,TRBV6-2/TRBV6-3,NA,TGTGCCAGCAGTTACTCAACACCCAACTATGGCTACACCTTC,CASSYSTPNYGYTF
TRBJ1-1,NA,TRBV6-5,NA,TGTGCCAGCAGGGTGACAGACTACACTGAAGCTTTCTTT,CASRVTDYTEAFF
TRBJ1-2,NA,TRBV5-4,NA,TGTGCCAGCAGCTTAGGACAATTCAAGGTCGGCTATGGCTACACCTTC,CASSLGQFKVGYGYTF
TRBJ2-2,NA,TRBV12-3/TRBV12-4,NA,TGTGCCAGCAGTGGGGGACCCAGGAACACCGGGGAGCTGTTTTTT,CASSGGPRNTGELFF
TRBJ2-7,NA,TRBV24-1,NA,TGTGCCACCAGTGATTTGGTTGGGGAAGGGTCCTACAATGAGCAGTACTTC,CATSDLVGEGSYNEQYF
TRBJ2-1,NA,TRBV4-2,NA,TGTGCCAGCAGCCCGACAGAAAACAATGAGCAGTTCTTC,CASSPTENNEQFF
TRBJ2-1,few,TRBV27,TRBD2,TGTGCCAGCAGCCACCTAGCGGGGGCAGCCTACAATGAGCAGTTCTTC,CASSHLAGAAYNEQFF
TRBJ2-1,few,TRBV20-1,TRBD1,TGCAGTGCTTGGATCGGGACAGGGTCCAATGAGCAGTTCTTC,CSAWIGTGSNEQFF
TRBJ2-3,few,TRBV6-6,TRBD2,TGTGCCAGCATTACGACTAGCGGGGCAACAGATACGCAGTATTTT,CASITTSGATDTQYF
TRBJ1-1,NA,TRBV9,NA,TGTGCCAGCAGCCGGGTCGGAGGAGAACCCACTGAAGCTTTCTTT,CASSRVGGEPTEAFF
TRBJ2-1,NA,TRBV12-3/TRBV12-4,NA,TGTGCCAGCAGTTCCCGACTAGACAATGAGCAGTTCTTC,CASSSRLDNEQFF
TRBJ2-7,many,TRBV12-3/TRBV12-4,TRBD2,TGTGCCAGCAGCCGCGATACTAGCGGGGGGGCGAATGAGCAGTACTTC,CASSRDTSGGANEQYF
TRBJ2-1,NA,TRBV7-8,NA,TGTGCCAGCAGACTAATGGCTCTCAATGAGCAGTTCTTC,CASRLMALNEQFF
TRBJ2-7,NA,TRBV7-9,NA,TGTGCCAGCAGCTTACCCGACAGAATCCACGAGCAGTACTTC,CASSLPDRIHEQYF